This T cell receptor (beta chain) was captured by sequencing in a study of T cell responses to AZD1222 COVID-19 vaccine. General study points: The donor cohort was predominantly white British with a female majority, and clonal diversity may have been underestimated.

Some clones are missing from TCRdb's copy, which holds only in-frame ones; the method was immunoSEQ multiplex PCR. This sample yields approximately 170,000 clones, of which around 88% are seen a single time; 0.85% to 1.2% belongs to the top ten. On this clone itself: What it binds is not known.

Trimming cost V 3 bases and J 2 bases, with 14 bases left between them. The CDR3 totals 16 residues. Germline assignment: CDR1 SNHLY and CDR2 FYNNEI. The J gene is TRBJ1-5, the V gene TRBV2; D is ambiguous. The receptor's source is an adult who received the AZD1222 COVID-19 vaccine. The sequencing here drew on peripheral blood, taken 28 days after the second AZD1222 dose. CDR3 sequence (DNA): TGTGCCAGCAGTGACAGGTTTATTCTCGGCAATCAGCCCCAGCATTTT. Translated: CASSDRFILGNQPQHF.